The rows below give T cell receptor beta chains drawn from one sample of a study of cytomegalovirus exposure and HLA in healthy donors. Data came from immunoSEQ multiplex PCR; TCRdb stores just in-frame clones and leaves some out. The data hold some 120,000 clones, with approximately 80% observed a single time. The material sequenced was PBMCs. These receptors all stem from a man between 18 and 35 years old in good health and CMV-seronegative. Both conserved end residues are part of each CDR3. Clone size is shown for a subset of rows, as once, few, many or a class of expanded clone.

abundance | j_gene | v_gene | CDR3aa
. | TRBJ1-2 | TRBV7-9 | CASSTIPADNYGYTF
few | TRBJ1-1 | TRBV25-1 | CASSLRGNEAFF
. | TRBJ2-3 | TRBV4-1 | CASSHSTGEADTQYF
. | TRBJ1-1 | TRBV7-9 | CASSLGAGVGTEAFF
. | TRBJ1-1 | TRBV11-1 | CASSLEQGEAFF
. | TRBJ1-1 | TRBV7-9 | CASSARQGYMGEAFF
. | TRBJ2-5 | TRBV7-3 | CASSLGGLAEETQYF
. | TRBJ1-5 | TRBV2 | CASRAGTGNQPQHF
. | TRBJ1-1 | TRBV18 | CASSREADYEAFF
. | TRBJ2-1 | TRBV9 | CASSPSAGGTYNEQFF
few | TRBJ2-3 | TRBV11-3 | CASSPGTSGGPGDTQYF
. | TRBJ1-5 | TRBV19 | CASSMGGYGNQPQHF
once | TRBJ1-2 | TRBV5-8 | CASSLNRGGYTF
few | TRBJ2-7 | TRBV5-1 | CASSLTGTSGAYEQYF
. | TRBJ2-1 | TRBV11-3 | CASSLQGDLDNEQFF
. | TRBJ1-1 | TRBV4-2 | CASSQEGRGSTEAFF
few | TRBJ1-1 | TRBV6-6 | CASSYSGGGTEAFF
. | TRBJ2-7 | TRBV7-6 | CASSTMAVSYEQYF
. | TRBJ2-2 | TRBV2 | CARGQARGTGELFF
once | TRBJ2-2 | TRBV19 | CASSIPRLAGGSTGELFF
. | TRBJ1-2 | TRBV27 | CASSLSGAGRGRGGYTF
. | TRBJ2-3 | TRBV29-1 | CSVRTGGPTDTQYF
. | TRBJ2-7 | TRBV6-5 | CASGWSAYEQYF
. | TRBJ1-5 | TRBV6-6 | CASSRQDRADNQPQHF
. | TRBJ1-3 | TRBV19 | CASSIERQDSSGNTIYF
. | TRBJ2-2 | TRBV15 | CATSTGQGNTGELFF
. | TRBJ1-1 | TRBV6-1 | CASSVRDSELMNTEAFF
. | TRBJ2-7 | TRBV6-6 | CASSYKADSTVEQYF
. | TRBJ2-1 | TRBV2 | CASSEALLLAGAHYNEQFF
. | TRBJ2-5 | TRBV11-2 | CASSLSPGGPQETQYF
. | TRBJ1-3 | TRBV18 | CASSPLEGQLGNTIYF
few | TRBJ1-2 | TRBV10-3 | CAISGEGSYGYTF
once | TRBJ2-1 | TRBV5-1 | CASSLMGPTYEEQFF
. | TRBJ1-2 | TRBV6-1 | CGTGDRTGNGYTF
. | TRBJ2-1 | TRBV29-1 | CSAKTTGGWGNEQFF
. | TRBJ1-1 | TRBV4-2 | CASSQGDREAFF